This TCR beta chain was found in a study of vaccination effects on CD4 cells after COVID-19. ViraFEST used viral peptide pools to expand antigen-specific CD4+ T cells before sequencing. Upon completion of approximately ten days in culture, CD4+ T cells were isolated. The individual was infected with SARS-CoV-2 between March and December 2020, as confirmed by PCR. Profiled with immunoSEQ multiplex PCR; TCRdb holds only in-frame clones, not every one. Among about 25,000 clones listed, around 76% were seen once. Study-wide results and caveats: Among infection- and vaccine-induced clones, marked clonal contraction occurred late after vaccination.

For this clone: Its antigen is unidentified.

The CDR3 is 15 residues long. CDR1 MNHNY and CDR2 SVGAGI come from the germline V gene (reference sequence). V gave up 2 bases and J gave up 0 bases, with 11 bases separating them. The rearrangement links TRBV6-6 to TRBJ2-7, with D hard to call. The sample here was CD4+ T cells from PBMCs cultured with SARS-CoV-2 spike peptides, taken before COVID-19 vaccination. The sequence was collected from a human donor who had a prior SARS-CoV-2 infection. This CDR3 reads CASSYPARHSYEQYF. CDR3 bases: TGTGCCAGCAGTTACCCGGCCCGACACTCCTACGAGCAGTACTTC.